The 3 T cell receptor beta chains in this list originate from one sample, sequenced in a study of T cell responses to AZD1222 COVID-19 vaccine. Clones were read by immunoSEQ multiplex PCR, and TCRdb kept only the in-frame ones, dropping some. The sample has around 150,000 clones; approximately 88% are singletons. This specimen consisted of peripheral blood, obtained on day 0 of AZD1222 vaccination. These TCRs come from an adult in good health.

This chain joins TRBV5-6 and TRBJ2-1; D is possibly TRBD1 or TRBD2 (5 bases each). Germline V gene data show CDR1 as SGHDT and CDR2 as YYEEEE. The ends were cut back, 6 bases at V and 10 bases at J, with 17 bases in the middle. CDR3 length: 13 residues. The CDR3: CASNRRGGPEQFF. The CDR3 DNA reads TGTGCCAGCAATCGTCGTGGGGGTCCCGAGCAGTTCTTC. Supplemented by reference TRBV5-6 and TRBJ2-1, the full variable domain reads DAGVTQSPTHLIKTRGQQVTLRCSPKSGHDTVSWYQQALGQGPQFIFQYYEEEERQRGNFPDRFSGHQFPNYSSELNVNALLLGDSALYLCASNRRGGPEQFFGPGTRLTVL.

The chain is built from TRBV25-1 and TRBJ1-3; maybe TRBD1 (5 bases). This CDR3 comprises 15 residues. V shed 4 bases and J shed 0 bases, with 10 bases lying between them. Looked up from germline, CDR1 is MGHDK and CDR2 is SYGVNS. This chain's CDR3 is CASSARQSSGNTIYF. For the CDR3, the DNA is TGTGCCAGCAGTGCCCGACAGAGCTCTGGAAACACCATATATTTT.

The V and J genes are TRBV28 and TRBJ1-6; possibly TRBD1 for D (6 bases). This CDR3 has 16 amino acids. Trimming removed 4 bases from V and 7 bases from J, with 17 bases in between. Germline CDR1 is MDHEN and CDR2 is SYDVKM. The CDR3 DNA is TGTGCCAGCAGTTCCCCTCTTACAGGGTTCAATTCACCCCTCCACTTT. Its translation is CASSSPLTGFNSPLHF.